This passage covers 30 T cell receptor beta chains from one sample sequenced in a study of blood T cell repertoires in COVID-19. The protocol was immunoSEQ multiplex PCR, while the TCRdb copy is restricted to in-frame clones and leaves out a portion. The sample includes 470,000 or so clones, around nine tenths seen only once; the top ten take roughly 4%. What was sequenced was peripheral blood. All receptors derive from a woman in her 30s with acute or convalescent COVID-19.

The gene calls are TRBV5-8 and TRBJ1-5; 11 bases align to TRBD1. CDR1 is SGHTS and CDR2 is YDEGEE in the germline V gene. V lost 1 base and J lost 6; bases outside the gene matches: 3. The CDR3 covers 15 residues. The CDR3 nucleotides read TGTGCCAGCAGCTTGAGGACAGGGGGCGGTCAGCCCCAGCATTTT. Translating it yields CASSLRTGGGQPQHF.

This clone was counted once. This chain joins TRBV5-4 and TRBJ1-1; TRBD1 aligns across 8 bases. Germline V gene sequence: CDR1 SGHNT, CDR2 YYREEE (reference sequence). V was clipped by 2 bases and J by 2 bases; unmatched bases: 5. CDR3 length equals 15 residues. CDR3 in DNA: TGTGCCAGCAGCTTTCAGACAGGGGTAAACACTGAAGCTTTCTTT. This gives the protein CASSFQTGVNTEAFF. Full variable domain (outside the CDR3, taken from reference TRBV5-4 and TRBJ1-1): ETGVTQSPTHLIKTRGQQVTLRCSSQSGHNTVSWYQQALGQGPQFIFQYYREEENGRGNFPPRFSGLQFPNYSSELNVNALELDDSALYLCASSFQTGVNTEAFFGQGTRLTVV.

The chain has TRBV7-9 and TRBJ2-5; 8 bases fit TRBD1. The ends lost 4 bases at V and 5 bases at J; junction bases unmatched: 6. This CDR3 is 14 amino acids long. Germline V gene data show CDR1 as SEHNR and CDR2 as FQNEAQ (reference sequence). CDR3 nucleotides: TGTGCCAGCAGCTCTCGGACAGGGAGGGAGACCCAGTACTTC. This gives the protein CASSSRTGRETQYF.

This clone was found a few times. V is TRBV7-9 and J is TRBJ2-5; D is perhaps TRBD1 (5 bases). The germline V gene has CDR1 SEHNR and CDR2 FQNEAQ (reference sequence). Between the trimmed V and J ends, which lost 5 bases and 5 bases, there was a span of 18 bases. This CDR3 comprises 15 residues. Here the CDR3 reads CASSPMPGAYETQYF. CDR3 bases: TGTGCCAGCAGCCCGATGCCTGGGGCTTATGAGACCCAGTACTTC.

The V gene is TRBV30, the J gene TRBJ1-1; 9 nucleotides agree with TRBD1. V shed 3 bases, J shed 4 bases, and the junction held 12 bases outside the gene matches. Germline lookup yields CDR1 GTSNPN and CDR2 SVGIG (reference sequence). The CDR3 totals 16 residues. CDR3 loop: CAWSAKDRGWGTEAFF. The CDR3 DNA reads as TGTGCCTGGAGCGCAAAGGACAGGGGTTGGGGCACTGAAGCTTTCTTT.

This clone appeared a single time. This chain joins TRBV24-1 and TRBJ1-2; 8 bases line up with TRBD1. Germline CDR1 and CDR2: KGHDR and SFDVKD. This CDR3 spans 16 amino acids. Unmatched junction bases numbered 15, after V lost 7 bases and J lost 6 bases. The CDR3 spells CATSPTGADPRDGYTF. As DNA, the CDR3 is TGTGCCACCAGCCCGACAGGGGCGGACCCCCGGGATGGCTACACCTTC.

The chain combines TRBV9 with TRBJ2-2, with 11 positions matching TRBD2. The CDR3 consists of 17 residues. Germline trimming cut 1 base from V and 4 bases from J; bases unmatched to any gene: 6. CDR1 SGDLS and CDR2 YYNGEE come from the germline V gene. The CDR3 loop reads CASSVSIAGGRTGELFF. CDR3 nucleotides: TGTGCCAGCAGCGTATCGATAGCGGGGGGGCGCACCGGGGAGCTGTTTTTT. Drawing the rest from reference TRBV9 and TRBJ2-2, the complete variable domain is DSGVTQTPKHLITATGQRVTLRCSPRSGDLSVYWYQQSLDQGLQFLIQYYNGEERAKGNILERFSAQQFPDLHSELNLSSLELGDSALYFCASSVSIAGGRTGELFFGEGSRLTVL.

The V and J genes are TRBV27 and TRBJ2-5; D remains ambiguous. CDR1 and CDR2 from the germline V gene are MNHEY and SMNVEV (reference sequence). The CDR3 runs 17 residues. The germline V and J ends were trimmed by 1 base and 5 bases, with 20 bases remaining between them. This CDR3 reads CASSLFSPSLPSETQYF. CDR3 in DNA: TGTGCCAGCAGTTTATTTTCTCCGTCTCTACCTTCGGAGACCCAGTACTTC.

This chain connects TRBV30 to TRBJ1-1, with 8 bases aligning to TRBD1. J gave up 4 bases and V 1 base, and 2 bases lay outside the gene matches. Germline assignment: CDR1 GTSNPN and CDR2 SVGIG (reference sequence). The CDR3 is made up of 13 amino acids. CDR3 sequence: CAWSDRGVTEAFF. The DNA of the CDR3 is TGTGCCTGGAGTGACAGGGGGGTCACTGAAGCTTTCTTT.

In nucleotides, the CDR3 is TGTGCCTGGAGTTTTGCCAGGTTAAATCAGCCCCAGCATTTT. Translating it yields CAWSFARLNQPQHF. This rearrangement joins TRBV30 to TRBJ1-5, with D unclear. CDR1 GTSNPN and CDR2 SVGIG come from the germline V gene (reference sequence). Trimming removed 2 bases from V and 4 bases from J, with 12 bases in between. The CDR3 covers 14 residues.

This chain connects TRBV3-1 (or the pseudogene TRBV3-2) to TRBJ2-5; 8 bases match TRBD1. Germline CDR1 LGHDT, CDR2 YNNKEL (reference sequence). Germline trimming cut 4 bases from V and 3 bases from J; bases unmatched to any gene: 7. The CDR3 consists of 15 residues. The CDR3 bases are TGTGCCAGCAGCCGTAGACAGGGGATCGAAGAGACCCAGTACTTC. This sequence encodes CASSRRQGIEETQYF.

The chain combines TRBV7-8 with TRBJ1-5; tentative D call: TRBD1 (5 bases). This CDR3 comprises 15 residues. V shed 2 bases and J shed 6 bases, with 14 bases lying between them. CDR1 and CDR2 (germline): SGHVS, FQNEAQ. The CDR3 nucleotides are TGTGCCAGCAGCTTATTTGCAGGGAATGTTCAGCCCCAGCATTTT. It yields the protein CASSLFAGNVQPQHF.

This clone was found once. This chain uses TRBV24-1 with TRBJ1-2, with 7 bases aligning to TRBD1. CDR1 is KGHDR and CDR2 is SFDVKD in the germline V gene. The CDR3 is 14 residues long. The ends lost 3 bases at V and 8 bases at J; junction bases unmatched: 8. The CDR3 bases are TGTGCCACCAGTGATCCCCCCGGGACAGACGGCTACACCTTC. Encoded protein: CATSDPPGTDGYTF.

The chain carries TRBV28 and TRBJ2-5; unclear D gene. CDR1 is MDHEN, CDR2 SYDVKM, per germline. This CDR3 contains 11 residues. V gave up 5 bases and J gave up 5 bases, with 6 bases separating them. The CDR3, as DNA: TGTGCCAGCAGTCAGTTGGAGACCCAGTACTTC. Protein product: CASSQLETQYF. Based on the CDR3 plus reference TRBV28 and TRBJ2-5, the full variable domain is DVKVTQSSRYLVKRTGEKVFLECVQDMDHENMFWYRQDPGLGLRLIYFSYDVKMKEKGDIPEGYSVSREKKERFSLILESASTNQTSMYLCASSQLETQYFGPGTRLLVL.

This clone was counted a single time. This chain uses TRBV12-3 or TRBV12-4 with TRBJ2-7, with 7 bases identical to TRBD1. The V and J ends lost 2 bases and 6 bases, in that order; junction bases with no gene match: 4. The CDR3 length is 13 residues. For the CDR3, the DNA is TGTGCCAGCAGTTTACCAGGGGGTGCCGAGCAGTACTTC. Its translation is CASSLPGGAEQYF.

The rearrangement joins TRBV27 to TRBJ1-2, with D possibly being TRBD1 (6 bases). Germline values: CDR1 MNHEY, CDR2 SMNVEV (reference sequence). V lost 5 bases, J lost 8 bases, and 15 bases lay in between. The CDR3 runs to 13 residues. For the CDR3, the DNA is TGTGCCAGCAGTCGTACAGGGCTACGGGGCTACACCTTC. Protein: CASSRTGLRGYTF.

This clone was picked up one time. The gene calls are TRBV30 and TRBJ1-1; D gene ambiguous. With 4 bases removed from V and 9 bases from J, the gap between germline ends came to 12 bases. The CDR3 covers 11 residues. Germline lookup yields CDR1 GTSNPN and CDR2 SVGIG (reference sequence). CDR3 nucleotide sequence: TGTGCCTGGATACCCGAGGGAAAAGCTTTCTTT. Translation: CAWIPEGKAFF.

The chain is built from TRBV4-1 and TRBJ2-1, with D uncertain. CDR3 length equals 16 residues. The germline gives CDR1 MGHRA, CDR2 YSYEKL. Trimming shortened V by 1 base and J by 1 base, and 11 bases separated the two germline ends. Here the CDR3 reads CASSQVDIISYNEQFF. CDR3 in DNA: TGCGCCAGCAGCCAAGTAGACATCATTTCCTACAATGAGCAGTTCTTC.

V gene TRBV3-1 (or the pseudogene TRBV3-2) combines with J gene TRBJ1-1; 9 nucleotides line up with TRBD1. The germline V gene encodes CDR1 LGHDT and CDR2 YNNKEL (reference sequence). J lost 1 base, V lost 2 bases, and 5 bases had no gene match. The CDR3 totals 16 residues. The DNA of the CDR3 is TGTGCCAGCAGCCAAATACCGGGACAGGGGAACACTGAAGCTTTCTTT. The encoded protein is CASSQIPGQGNTEAFF.

The chain links TRBV6-5 to TRBJ2-7; tentatively, D is TRBD1 (5 bases). The CDR3 spans 16 residues. The germline V and J ends were trimmed by 4 bases and 2 bases, with 18 bases remaining between them. Germline CDR1 MNHEY, CDR2 SVGAGI. The CDR3 is CASSSMDNQGPYEQYF. The CDR3 coding sequence is TGTGCCAGCAGTTCCATGGACAACCAAGGGCCCTACGAGCAGTACTTC.

This chain joins TRBV19 and TRBJ2-3, with 10 bases matching TRBD2. This CDR3 comprises 15 residues. CDR1 is LNHDA and CDR2 is SQIVND in the germline V gene (reference sequence). After removal of 10 bases from V and 3 bases from J, the junction contained 10 bases not matched to a gene. DNA of the CDR3: TGTGCCACCTCGACTAGCGGGCATGTTACAGATACGCAGTATTTT. Translating it yields CATSTSGHVTDTQYF.

The chain is built from TRBV29-1 and TRBJ2-2; perhaps TRBD2 as D (5 bases). This CDR3 contains 14 residues. In germline, CDR1 is SQVTM, CDR2 ANQGSEA. V lost 5 bases to trimming and J lost 0 bases, with 10 bases between them. The CDR3 reads CSVITGTNTGELFF. The CDR3 DNA sequence: TGCAGCGTTATCACGGGAACGAACACCGGGGAGCTGTTTTTT.

This chain joins TRBV5-1 and TRBJ2-7, with 8 bases identical to TRBD1. There are 14 residues in the CDR3. The V and J ends lost 4 bases and 5 bases, in that order; junction bases with no gene match: 8. Germline CDR1 reads SGHRS; CDR2 reads YFSETQ. The CDR3 loop reads CASSHDRGFHEQYF. Here the CDR3 DNA reads TGCGCCAGCAGCCACGACAGGGGATTCCACGAGCAGTACTTC.

The CDR3 nucleotides read TGTGCCAGCAGCTTGCGGGATATTGAGACCCAGTACTTC. Protein: CASSLRDIETQYF. The chain carries TRBV5-4 and TRBJ2-5; a possible D gene is TRBD2 (5 bases). CDR1 and CDR2 from the germline V gene are SGHNT and YYREEE (reference sequence). Trimming cost V 1 base and J 5 bases, with 9 bases left between them. The CDR3 contains 13 residues.

The chain combines TRBV2 with TRBJ1-4; 7 bases fit TRBD1. V lost 5 bases to trimming and J lost 8 bases; unmatched junction nucleotides: 11. The CDR3 sequence is 15 residues long. Germline assignment: CDR1 SNHLY and CDR2 FYNNEI. The CDR3 DNA reads TGTGCCAGCAGTCTAACAGGGGCTGCGAGCGAAAAACTGTTTTTT. It is translated as CASSLTGAASEKLFF.

The gene calls are TRBV5-4 and TRBJ2-5; weak D call: TRBD1 (6 bases). V dropped 2 bases and J dropped 7 bases, with 9 bases sitting between them. The germline V gene encodes CDR1 SGHNT and CDR2 YYREEE (reference sequence). The CDR3 covers 12 residues. The CDR3 sequence is CASSFPGATQYF. Here the CDR3 DNA reads TGTGCCAGCAGCTTTCCAGGGGCGACCCAGTACTTC.

V gene TRBV18 combines with J gene TRBJ1-1; TRBD1 matches 7 bases. The length of the CDR3 is 12 residues. Per the germline V gene, CDR1 is KGHSH and CDR2 is LQKENI. Trimming removed 4 bases from V and 7 bases from J; junction bases left unmatched: 3. In nucleotides, the CDR3 is TGTGCCAGCTCACGACGGGACAGTGAAGCTTTCTTT. Translating it yields CASSRRDSEAFF.

DNA for the CDR3: TGTGCCAGCAGCAAGAGGCCGGAGACCCAGTACTTC. Translation gives CASSKRPETQYF. The V and J genes are TRBV3-1 (or the pseudogene TRBV3-2) and TRBJ2-5; D call uncertain. The CDR3 totals 12 residues. V shed 5 bases and J shed 5 bases, with 9 bases lying between them. Germline values: CDR1 LGHDT, CDR2 YNNKEL (reference sequence).

The chain combines TRBV5-1 with TRBJ2-3; 8 bases agree with TRBD2. The length of the CDR3 is 14 residues. The germline gives CDR1 SGHRS, CDR2 YFSETQ. With V trimmed by 2 bases and J by 11 bases, 10 bases remained unmatched. The CDR3 bases are TGCGCCAGCAGCTTCGGGTCCGGCGGGGGGCTGCAGTATTTT. Encoded protein: CASSFGSGGGLQYF.

The rearrangement uses TRBV18 and TRBJ2-1; tentative D call: TRBD2 (7 bases). The CDR3 has 17 residues. The germline V gene has CDR1 KGHSH and CDR2 LQKENI. V was shortened by 0 bases and J by 0 bases, with 12 bases between the two germline ends. The CDR3 coding sequence is TGTGCCAGCTCACCACCTAAGGGGGGGCCCTCCTACAATGAGCAGTTCTTC. Translation: CASSPPKGGPSYNEQFF. The complete variable domain, with remaining parts taken from reference TRBV18 and TRBJ2-1, reads NAGVMQNPRHLVRRRGQEARLRCSPMKGHSHVYWYRQLPEEGLKFMVYLQKENIIDESGMPKERFSAEFPKEGPSILRIQQVVRGDSAAYFCASSPPKGGPSYNEQFFGPGTRLTVL.